The present T cell receptor beta chain was sequenced within a study of breast tumors, draining lymph nodes, adjacent tissues. Regarding the study as a whole: Compared with lymph nodes, tumors were less diverse; compared with nontumor tissue, more. Findings are consistent with lymph node origin and intratumoral expansion of most tumor T cells. The lymph node origin of tumor T cells was framed as consistent with a hypothesis, not demonstrated. Luminal-like breast cancer showed significantly higher tumor–nontumor repertoire similarity than basal-like.

V lost 5 bases and J lost 6, with 13 bases in between. Germline CDR1 and CDR2: SGHAT and FQNNGV. The CDR3 has 13 amino acids. Using its own MiXCR run on the multiplex PCR reads, TCRdb lists one record per CDR3 protein. The sample gives 130,000 or so distinct CDR3 sequences, approximately 30% of which show up once; less than 2.5% is in the top ten. Samples came from axillary lymph nodes draining the breast cancer. This clonotype has only one observation. Its cognate antigen is unknown. This clonotype originated in a female donor with breast cancer. Some clones in this sample may be carry-over from other donors' samples. The chain uses TRBV11-2 and TRBJ1-1; D is possibly TRBD1 (5 bases). Sequencing was done on a sample of axillary lymph node tissue. The CDR3 loop reads CASSPGRTSEAFF. The CDR3 nucleotides are TGTGCCAGCAGCCCTGGTCGGACATCTGAAGCTTTCTTT.